What follows are 5 T cell receptor beta chains derived from one specimen sequenced in a study of shared clonotypes between healthy human individuals. The table came from immunoSEQ multiplex PCR; TCRdb's copy has only in-frame clones and leaves some out. The profile shows 2 million to 2.5 million clones, 80% to 95% of them singletons. The sample was naive CD4+ T cells from PBMCs. Regarding subset: CD45RA+ positively selected. The receptor source for this set is a man between 18 and 29 years old in good health. Some clones in this sample may be carry-over from other donors' samples.

The genes are TRBV5-1 and TRBJ2-5; TRBD1 aligns across 8 bases. The CDR3 is 14 amino acids. Germline CDR1 SGHRS, CDR2 YFSETQ. Trimming took 7 bases from V and 5 from J; bases not matched to a gene: 10. CDR3 DNA: TGCGCCAGCGCCGGGGCAGGGGGCGGTGAGACCCAGTACTTC. The encoded protein is CASAGAGGGETQYF.

The V gene is TRBV7-9, the J gene TRBJ1-1; 8 bases agree with TRBD1. The V segment lost 8 bases and the J segment 4 bases; nucleotides outside the gene matches: 9. Germline CDR1 is SEHNR and CDR2 is FQNEAQ (reference sequence). The CDR3 runs to 14 residues. The CDR3 reads CASQTNTGGTEAFF. The CDR3 region has the DNA TGTGCCAGCCAAACAAATACAGGGGGCACTGAAGCTTTCTTT.

The chain links TRBV5-1 to TRBJ2-7; 9 nucleotides align to TRBD1. The V segment lost 4 bases and the J segment 4 bases; nucleotides outside the gene matches: 9. The germline CDR1 and CDR2 sequences are SGHRS and YFSETQ. The CDR3 loop spans 15 amino acids. The CDR3 DNA sequence: TGCGCCAGCAGCCCTATAGGGACAGGGTCGTACGAGCAGTACTTC. Translation: CASSPIGTGSYEQYF.

This chain uses TRBV27 with TRBJ1-4, with D perhaps matching TRBD1 (5 bases). Trimming removed 6 bases at V and 4 bases at J, with 18 bases between. Germline V gene data show CDR1 as MNHEY and CDR2 as SMNVEV (reference sequence). The CDR3 extends over 16 amino acids. The CDR3 sequence is CASRGRSGTYNEKLFF. The CDR3 DNA sequence: TGTGCCAGCAGGGGCCGCTCCGGGACGTATAATGAAAAACTGTTTTTT.

This clone was detected only once. The chain carries TRBV4-2 and TRBJ2-3; 8 bases map to TRBD2. Germline V gene data show CDR1 as LGHNA and CDR2 as YNFKEQ. Trimming cost V 0 bases and J 0 bases; bases outside gene matches: 5. CDR3 length equals 17 residues. The CDR3 protein is CASSQEVAGQSTDTQYF. The CDR3 bases are TGTGCCAGCAGCCAAGAGGTAGCGGGGCAGAGCACAGATACGCAGTATTTT.